These 2 T cell receptor beta chains were sequenced from one sample in a study of blood T cell repertoires in COVID-19. The repertoire was sequenced with immunoSEQ multiplex PCR; TCRdb's copy has only in-frame clones and lacks some. Among about 16,000 clones, about 81% were seen once, and the ten largest hold about 8%. The specimen sequenced was peripheral blood. Receptor source: a man in his fifties or sixties with acute or convalescent COVID-19.

The chain joins TRBV7-2 to TRBJ2-2; TRBD1 agrees at 8 bases. The trim removed 2 bases at V and 4 bases at J, leaving 3 bases unmatched. CDR3 length: 15 residues. The V gene's germline CDR1 is SGHTA and CDR2 FQGNSA. DNA of the CDR3: TGTGCCAGCAGCTTACGAACAGGGGGCACCGGGGAGCTGTTTTTT. Amino acid sequence: CASSLRTGGTGELFF.

This clone is medium-sized (0.01 to 0.1%) by share. The chain combines TRBV5-1 with TRBJ2-1; possibly TRBD1 for D (6 bases). V lost 0 bases and J lost 6, with 7 bases in between. The CDR3 loop spans 13 amino acids. Per germline, CDR1 SGHRS and CDR2 YFSETQ. The CDR3 protein is CASSLADSNEQFF. The DNA for the CDR3 is TGCGCCAGCAGCTTGGCGGACAGCAATGAGCAGTTCTTC.